This is a list of T cell receptor beta chains from one sample in a study of cytomegalovirus exposure and HLA in healthy donors. Assay used: immunoSEQ multiplex PCR; TCRdb lists only in-frame clones, some missing. The sample contains about 140,000 clones, approximately 87% of which appear only once. Sequencing used PBMCs. These receptors originate from a man between 18 and 35 years old in good health and CMV-seronegative. The CDR3 runs from the conserved cysteine through the conserved F or W. A D gene is named only where the DNA matches it firmly. Clone size is not always given. Where it is, it says once, few, many or a class for expanded clones.

v_call	j_call	clone_size	d_call	cdr3_length	cdr3_nt	cdr3_aa
TRBV6-1	TRBJ1-2	few	NA	13	TGTGCCAGCAGTGAAGTCCCCTCTCGTGGCTACACCTTC	CASSEVPSRGYTF
TRBV5-6	TRBJ1-3	NA	NA	19	TGTGCCAGCAGCTTGGATGGATGGGGACGGGAGAGCTCTGGAAACACCATATATTTT	CASSLDGWGRESSGNTIYF
TRBV28	TRBJ2-5	NA	NA	13	TGTGCCAGCGAAGGCGGCTACGGGGAGACCCAGTACTTC	CASEGGYGETQYF
TRBV30	TRBJ2-7	NA	NA	12	TGTGCCTGGAGTTGGGGGGCCTACGAGCAGTACTTC	CAWSWGAYEQYF
TRBV4-3	TRBJ1-1	NA	NA	11	TGCGCCAGCAGCCAAGATCGCGTGGCTTTCTTT	CASSQDRVAFF
TRBV4-1	TRBJ2-7	NA	NA	14	TGCGCCAGCAGCCAAGTTTCCAGGCCCTACGAGCAGTACTTC	CASSQVSRPYEQYF
TRBV18	TRBJ1-1	NA	NA	11	TGTGCCAGCTCACAAGCGGAGGAAGCTTTCTTT	CASSQAEEAFF
TRBV19	TRBJ2-7	NA	TRBD1	15	TGTGCCAGTAGTGGTGGACAGGGTAGTAATCGCGAGCAGTACTTC	CASSGGQGSNREQYF
TRBV6-6	TRBJ2-7	few	TRBD2	15	TGTGCCAGCACCCCGGTTAGTAGCGGGAGTCAAGAGCAGTACTTC	CASTPVSSGSQEQYF
TRBV19	TRBJ2-7	once	TRBD2	14	TGTGCCAGTAGTATGGGACTAGCGAATCACGAGCAGTACTTC	CASSMGLANHEQYF
TRBV10-3	TRBJ2-7	NA	TRBD2	19	TGTGCCATCAGTGCCCTCTCAGGACTAGCGGGGGGACCATTCTACGAGCAGTACTTC	CAISALSGLAGGPFYEQYF
TRBV5-6	TRBJ2-2	NA	NA	17	TGTGCCAGCAGCTTGTTATGGTCACTAGCGAACACCGGGGAGCTGTTTTTT	CASSLLWSLANTGELFF
TRBV6-5	TRBJ1-1	NA	NA	15	TGTGCCAGCAGTTATCAATCCGGGCAGGGCACTGAAGCTTTCTTT	CASSYQSGQGTEAFF
TRBV6-5	TRBJ2-5	many	TRBD2	15	TGTGCCAGCCAGGGACTAGCGGGGGGACAAGAGACCCAGTACTTC	CASQGLAGGQETQYF
TRBV27	TRBJ1-3	NA	TRBD1	17	TGTGCCAGCAGTTCCAACCGCGACAGGGGCTCTGGAAACACCATATATTTT	CASSSNRDRGSGNTIYF
TRBV7-2	TRBJ2-4	NA	NA	16	TGTGCCAGCAGCTTAGCCCCCCGCGCTGCCAAAAACATTCAGTACTTC	CASSLAPRAAKNIQYF
TRBV9	TRBJ2-1	NA	TRBD2	16	TGTGCCAGCAGCGTAGTCGTGACTAGCGGTTACAATGAGCAGTTCTTC	CASSVVVTSGYNEQFF
TRBV6-6	TRBJ2-5	NA	NA	14	TGTGCCAGCAGTTTGAGTCGGGGACAAGAGACCCAGTACTTC	CASSLSRGQETQYF
TRBV30	TRBJ1-2	once	NA	14	TGTGCCTGGAGTGAAACTGACACCTTTCGGGGCTACACCTTC	CAWSETDTFRGYTF
TRBV15	TRBJ1-5	once	NA	14	TGTGCCACCAGCAGTACGGGTCGGTGGCAGCCCCAGCATTTT	CATSSTGRWQPQHF
TRBV19	TRBJ2-2	NA	TRBD2	17	TGTGCCAGTACCATATCCCCTGGACTAGCGGGTACCGGGGAGCTGTTTTTT	CASTISPGLAGTGELFF
TRBV25-1	TRBJ2-7	NA	NA	12	TGTGCCAGCAGTGAAGTTAAGGGGGAGCAGTACTTC	CASSEVKGEQYF
TRBV4-1	TRBJ2-2	NA	NA	11	TGCGCCAGTCGGAACACCGGGGAGCTGTTTTTT	CASRNTGELFF
TRBV29-1	TRBJ2-7	NA	TRBD1	14	TGCAGCGTTGCCAGGGGGACAGGCACCTACGAGCAGTACTTC	CSVARGTGTYEQYF
TRBV5-1	TRBJ2-3	NA	NA	14	TGCGCCAGCAGCTTGGTACTAGTACGAGATACGCAGTATTTT	CASSLVLVRDTQYF
TRBV28	TRBJ2-2	NA	NA	14	TGTGCCAGCCTCAGACTAGTTATGGGCGGGGAGCTGTTTTTT	CASLRLVMGGELFF
TRBV28	TRBJ2-7	NA	TRBD2	17	TGTGCCAGCAGTTCTCCCCGGACTAGCGGGTTTGCCTACGAGCAGTACTTC	CASSSPRTSGFAYEQYF
TRBV18	TRBJ1-1	NA	TRBD1	16	TGTGCCAGCTCAGTAACCCCCGGGACAGGGAACACTGAAGCTTTCTTT	CASSVTPGTGNTEAFF
TRBV28	TRBJ2-2	NA	NA	14	TGTGCCAGCAGTCCCCTACCCTCGTACGGGGAGCTGTTTTTT	CASSPLPSYGELFF
TRBV28	TRBJ2-3	NA	TRBD2	15	TGTGCCAGCAGTCCCATAGCGGGAGGTGCAGATACGCAGTATTTT	CASSPIAGGADTQYF
TRBV9	TRBJ2-1	NA	TRBD2	18	TGTGCCAGCAGCGCCAATCCTAGTAGCGGGAGGGCCTACAATGAGCAGTTCTTC	CASSANPSSGRAYNEQFF
TRBV6-5	TRBJ2-7	NA	TRBD2	15	TGTGCCAGCAGACAAACCGGGACTCGGGGGGGCGAGCAGTACTTC	CASRQTGTRGGEQYF
TRBV19	TRBJ2-1	NA	TRBD2	12	TGTGCCAGTAGTGACAGCGGGGATGAGCAGTTCTTC	CASSDSGDEQFF
TRBV6-1	TRBJ2-3	few	TRBD1	16	TGTGCCAGCAGTGAGCTTCCAGGACAGGGCACAGATACGCAGTATTTT	CASSELPGQGTDTQYF
TRBV29-1	TRBJ2-4	once	TRBD1	15	TGCAGCGTTGTAGGAAGGACAGGTGCCGTGAACATTCAGTACTTC	CSVVGRTGAVNIQYF
TRBV27	TRBJ2-1	NA	NA	16	TGTGCCAGCAGTTTAGGACCGAGCGGCCAACCCCATGAGCAGTTCTTC	CASSLGPSGQPHEQFF
TRBV5-1	TRBJ2-3	NA	TRBD1	16	TGCGCCAGCAGCTTGGCGGGACAGGGGGACGCAGATACGCAGTATTTT	CASSLAGQGDADTQYF
TRBV5-6	TRBJ2-3	NA	NA	12	TGTGCCAGCAGCTTTCAGGGAAGTGGGCAGTATTTT	CASSFQGSGQYF
TRBV28	TRBJ2-3	NA	NA	15	TGTGCCAGCACCTTACGGAGTGGCGGGGCCGATACGCAGTATTTT	CASTLRSGGADTQYF
TRBV27	TRBJ1-4	NA	NA	14	TGTGCCAGCAGTTTACTTAGGGGTAATGAAAAACTGTTTTTT	CASSLLRGNEKLFF
TRBV6-4	TRBJ2-1	NA	TRBD2	14	TGTGCCAGCAGTCCCACTAGCGACTACAATGAGCAGTTCTTC	CASSPTSDYNEQFF
TRBV9	TRBJ1-1	NA	NA	15	TGTGCCAGCAGCGTAGCTCCGGGAATGAACACTGAAGCTTTCTTT	CASSVAPGMNTEAFF
TRBV18	TRBJ1-1	few	NA	14	TGTGCCAGCTCACTATCAGGGGTGTACACTGAAGCTTTCTTT	CASSLSGVYTEAFF
TRBV2	TRBJ1-1	NA	NA	15	TGTGCCAGCAGTGAGACGCGCAGGATGAACACTGAAGCTTTCTTT	CASSETRRMNTEAFF
TRBV9	TRBJ1-4	NA	TRBD1	15	TGTGCCAGCAGCGTAGGGGGACAGGTAAAGGAAAAACTGTTTTTT	CASSVGGQVKEKLFF
TRBV18	TRBJ1-2	NA	NA	15	TGTGCCAGCTCACCACGGAGGACCGAAAACTATGGCTACACCTTC	CASSPRRTENYGYTF
TRBV19	TRBJ1-1	NA	TRBD1	11	TGTGCCATCCTAGGGACAGGGAAAGCTTTCTTT	CAILGTGKAFF
TRBV2	TRBJ2-6	NA	NA	16	TGTGCCAGCAACCCAGGGCCCATCTCTGGGGCCAACGTCCTGACTTTC	CASNPGPISGANVLTF
TRBV19	TRBJ2-7	NA	NA	17	TGTGCCAGTAGTATTAGGTCTTTGACAGCCTTCTCCTACGAGCAGTACTTC	CASSIRSLTAFSYEQYF
TRBV5-6	TRBJ1-1	NA	TRBD1	14	TGTGCCAGCAGCTGGGGGACAGGGTGGACTGAAGCTTTCTTT	CASSWGTGWTEAFF
TRBV4-1	TRBJ1-2	NA	TRBD1	15	TGCGCCAGCAGCCAGGTGACAGGGGTAATGGGTGGCTACACCTTC	CASSQVTGVMGGYTF
TRBV5-1	TRBJ1-1	NA	NA	14	TGCGCCAGCAGCTTGCAGGGGTTGGACACTGAAGCTTTCTTT	CASSLQGLDTEAFF
TRBV5-1	TRBJ2-5	NA	TRBD2	14	TGCGCCAGCAGCTTGGTCGGGGGGACTGAGACCCAGTACTTC	CASSLVGGTETQYF
TRBV7-2	TRBJ1-1	once	TRBD1	13	TGTGCCAGCAGCTGGGACAGGGGGACTGAAGCTTTCTTT	CASSWDRGTEAFF
TRBV2	TRBJ1-1	NA	TRBD1	15	TGTGCCAGCATGGGGGGACAGGGTCGAAGAACTGAAGCTTTCTTT	CASMGGQGRRTEAFF
TRBV11-2	TRBJ2-5	few	NA	14	TGTGCCAGCAGCTTGGCCGGGACATCCGAGACCCAGTACTTC	CASSLAGTSETQYF
TRBV2	TRBJ2-7	NA	NA	13	TGTGCCAGCAGCAACAGGGTTCGGTACGAGCAGTACTTC	CASSNRVRYEQYF